This T cell receptor beta chain was recovered during a study of ipilimumab plus nivolumab after autologous stem cell transplantation. This CDR3 contains 17 residues. Germline assignment: CDR1 SGDLS and CDR2 YYNGEE. Trimming pared 4 bases from V and 2 bases from J, leaving 19 bases between. Profiling relied on immunoSEQ multiplex PCR, and the TCRdb table lists in-frame clones only, not all of them. The profile covers 8,500 to 10,000 clones, with roughly three quarters appearing a single time and 15% to 20% taken by the ten largest. Sequenced material: PBMCs, taken in a trial of ipilimumab plus nivolumab as post-transplant consolidation. The chain has TRBV9 and TRBJ2-1; perhaps TRBD2 as D (6 bases). This clonotype was obtained from a female donor with multiple myeloma. The CDR3 is CASSQRTGEGPYNEQFF. The CDR3 DNA sequence: TGTGCCAGCAGCCAACGAACGGGAGAAGGCCCCTACAATGAGCAGTTCTTC. The full variable domain, with the rest looked up from reference TRBV9 and TRBJ2-1, is DSGVTQTPKHLITATGQRVTLRCSPRSGDLSVYWYQQSLDQGLQFLIQYYNGEERAKGNILERFSAQQFPDLHSELNLSSLELGDSALYFCASSQRTGEGPYNEQFFGPGTRLTVL.